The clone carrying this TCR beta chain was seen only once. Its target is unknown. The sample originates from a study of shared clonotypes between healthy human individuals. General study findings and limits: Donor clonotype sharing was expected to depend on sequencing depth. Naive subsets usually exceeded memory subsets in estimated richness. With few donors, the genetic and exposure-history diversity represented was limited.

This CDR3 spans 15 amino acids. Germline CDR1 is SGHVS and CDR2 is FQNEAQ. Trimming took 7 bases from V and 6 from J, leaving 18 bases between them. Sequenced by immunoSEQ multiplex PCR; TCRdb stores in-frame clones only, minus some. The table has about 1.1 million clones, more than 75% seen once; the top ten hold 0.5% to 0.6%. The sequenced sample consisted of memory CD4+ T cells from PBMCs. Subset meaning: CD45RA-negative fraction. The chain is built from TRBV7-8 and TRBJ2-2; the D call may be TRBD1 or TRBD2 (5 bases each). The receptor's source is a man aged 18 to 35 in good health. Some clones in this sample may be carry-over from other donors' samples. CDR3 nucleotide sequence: TGTGCCAGCACACCGGGGCCGTTTGAATCCGGGGAGCTGTTTTTT. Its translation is CASTPGPFESGELFF. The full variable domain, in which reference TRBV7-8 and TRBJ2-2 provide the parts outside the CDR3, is GAGVSQSPRYKVAKRGQDVALRCDPISGHVSLFWYQQALGQGPEFLTYFQNEAQLDKSGLPSDRFFAERPEGSVSTLKIQRTQQEDSAVYLCASTPGPFESGELFFGEGSRLTVL.